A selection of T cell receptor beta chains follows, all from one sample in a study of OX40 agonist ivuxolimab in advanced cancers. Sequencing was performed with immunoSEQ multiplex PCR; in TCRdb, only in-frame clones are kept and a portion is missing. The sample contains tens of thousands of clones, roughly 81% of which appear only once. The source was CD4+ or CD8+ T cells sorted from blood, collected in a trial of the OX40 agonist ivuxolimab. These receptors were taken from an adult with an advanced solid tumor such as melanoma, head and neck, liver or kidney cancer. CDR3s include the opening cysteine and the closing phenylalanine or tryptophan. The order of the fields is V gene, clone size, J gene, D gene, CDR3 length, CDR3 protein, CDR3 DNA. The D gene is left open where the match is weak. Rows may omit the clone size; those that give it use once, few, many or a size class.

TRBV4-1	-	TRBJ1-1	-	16	CASSQATGRSATEAFF	TGCGCCAGCAGCCAAGCCACGGGGCGCTCAGCCACTGAAGCTTTCTTT
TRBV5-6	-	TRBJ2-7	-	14	CASSLRSGYSEQYF	TGTGCCAGCAGCTTGAGGTCAGGGTATAGCGAGCAGTACTTC
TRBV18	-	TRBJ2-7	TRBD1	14	CASSPDRVVHEQYF	TGTGCCAGCTCACCCGACAGGGTCGTCCACGAGCAGTACTTC
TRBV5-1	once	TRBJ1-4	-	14	CASSLGPTGEKLFF	TGCGCCAGCAGCCTTGGACCGACGGGTGAAAAACTGTTTTTT
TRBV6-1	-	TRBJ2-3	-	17	CASSEARDTSGTDTQYF	TGTGCCAGCAGTGAAGCTAGGGACACAAGTGGGACAGATACGCAGTATTTT
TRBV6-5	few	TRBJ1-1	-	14	CASSPRGGRSEAFF	TGTGCCAGCAGTCCACGGGGAGGGAGAAGTGAAGCTTTCTTT
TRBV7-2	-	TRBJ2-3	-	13	CASSLGQTDTQYF	TGTGCCAGCAGCTTAGGACAAACAGATACGCAGTATTTT
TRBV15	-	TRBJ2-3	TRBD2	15	CATSREGLAGDTQYF	TGTGCCACCAGCAGAGAAGGACTAGCGGGAGATACGCAGTATTTT
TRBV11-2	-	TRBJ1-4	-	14	CASSLEVAAEKLFF	TGTGCCAGCAGCTTAGAGGTGGCTGCCGAAAAACTGTTTTTT
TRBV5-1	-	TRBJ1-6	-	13	CASSLDNNSPLHF	TGCGCCAGCAGCTTGGACAATAATTCACCCCTCCACTTT
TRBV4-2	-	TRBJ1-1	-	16	CASSQAQGRSNTEAFF	TGTGCCAGCAGCCAAGCGCAGGGAAGATCGAACACTGAAGCTTTCTTT
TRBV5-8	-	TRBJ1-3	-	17	CASSPGEATVSGNTIYF	TGTGCCAGCAGCCCCGGGGAGGCTACCGTCTCTGGAAACACCATATATTTT
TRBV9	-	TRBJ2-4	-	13	CASSIGPEVIQYF	TGTGCCAGCAGCATCGGACCAGAGGTCATTCAGTACTTC
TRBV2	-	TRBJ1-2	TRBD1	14	CASSEARQGDGYTF	TGTGCCAGCAGTGAAGCTCGGCAGGGGGACGGCTACACCTTC
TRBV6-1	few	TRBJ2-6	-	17	CASSAWDRRSGANVLTF	TGTGCCAGCAGTGCGTGGGACCGCCGCTCTGGGGCCAACGTCCTGACTTTC